This T cell receptor (beta chain) was obtained from a study of vaccination and CD4 T cells after COVID-19. As for the study in general: Stimuli were overlapping spike peptide pools of SARS-CoV-2 and three common cold coronaviruses (HCoV-NL63, HCoV-OC43, HCoV-229E). Control cultures were given a CEFX pool, an HIV-1 Nef pool, or no peptide.

The assay that was used to sequence DNA from cultured CD4+ T cells was the Oncomine TCR Beta short-read assay. It was from cultured CD4+ T cells that genomic DNA was extracted. TCRdb re-called the PCR reads through MiXCR, storing one row per CDR3 protein. The table has just under 8,500 distinct CDR3 sequences, 60% to 70% seen once. Treatment specified: roughly 10-day PBMC culture with coronavirus spike peptide pools or control peptides (ViraFEST assay). With regard to this clonotype: Its antigen is currently unknown.

This TCR derives from a human donor who had recovered from COVID-19. Source material: CD4+ T cells from blood, cultured in vitro.

CDR3 loop: CASSQETSGNTGELFF. Written as DNA, the CDR3 is TGTGCCAGCAGCCAGGAGACTAGCGGGAACACCGGGGAGCTGTTTTTT. The chain recombines TRBV7-2 with TRBJ2-2; 9 bases are a match to TRBD2. The CDR3 totals 16 residues. After removal of 5 bases from V and 1 base from J, the junction contained 5 bases not matched to a gene. The V gene's germline CDR1 is SGHTA and CDR2 FQGNSA.